This entry lists 32 T cell receptor beta chains sequenced from one sample in a study of T-cell reconstitution after alpha-beta-depleted transplantation in children (dated by TCRdb to about 2016). The label giving this sample's treatment or condition can be read as: allogeneic hematopoietic cell transplantation with graft depleted of TCRalphabeta T cells and CD19 B cells. Receptors were amplified or captured by PCR. Sequencing was performed on an Illumina HiSeq 2500. Molecular barcoding was employed in the preparation of TCR libraries, with unique molecular identifiers being used to normalize TCRbeta repertoire quantification. TCRdb's own reprocessing of the public reads used fastp at Q25 and MiXCR and kept productive beta chains. Entries are consolidated by CDR3 protein sequence, retaining the most common genes and DNA. For this sample the table gives hundreds of thousands of distinct CDR3 sequences, of which over 10% were detected only once. Of the sample, 2% to 2.5% is held by the ten largest clones.

The specimen was PBMCs, mostly from graft donor cells, collected 360 days after TCRalphabeta/CD19-depleted stem cell transplant. The receptor set was obtained from a male patient younger than 18 who had a stem cell transplant for acute myeloid leukemia, so the T cells may come from the graft donor.

The chain links TRBV10-3 to TRBJ2-7; D is unresolved. CDR3 size: 14 residues. The germline gives CDR1 ENHRY, CDR2 SYGVKD. Trimming left V 6 bases short and J 3 bases short, with 15 bases between. Here the CDR3 DNA reads TGTGCCATCAGCCCACCCGGGCGAAGCTACGAGCAGTACTTC. Its translation is CAISPPGRSYEQYF.

This clonotype was seen many times. This chain links TRBV2 with TRBJ2-5; 8 nucleotides match TRBD2. The junction had 4 bases not matched to a gene; V was cut back by 3 bases and J by 10 bases. Germline CDR1 reads SNHLY; CDR2 reads FYNNEI. The CDR3 covers 12 residues. This CDR3 is CASSEGAGVQYF. CDR3 DNA sequence: TGTGCCAGCAGTGAGGGAGCGGGGGTCCAGTACTTC.

The V and J genes are TRBV11-3 and TRBJ2-6; the D gene is possibly TRBD2 (6 bases). The germline CDR1 and CDR2 sequences are SGHNT and YENEEA. The ends were cut back, 5 bases at V and 3 bases at J, with 14 bases in the middle. The CDR3 covers 16 residues. The CDR3 spells CASSPGTSGGANVLTF. DNA of the CDR3: TGTGCCAGCAGCCCCGGGACTTCGGGTGGGGCCAACGTCCTGACTTTC. Variable domain in full (rest from reference TRBV11-3 and TRBJ2-6): EAGVVQSPRYKIIEKKQPVAFWCNPISGHNTLYWYLQNLGQGPELLIRYENEEAVDDSQLPKDRFSAERLKGVDSTLKIQPAELGDSAVYLCASSPGTSGGANVLTFGAGSRLTVL.

This clonotype occurred many times. The gene calls are TRBV18 and TRBJ2-7; D remains ambiguous. The germline V and J ends were trimmed by 8 bases and 3 bases, with 8 bases remaining between them. This CDR3 has 11 amino acids. From germline, CDR1 is KGHSH and CDR2 LQKENI. The CDR3 DNA follows: TGTGCCAGCAGCCCAGGCTACGAGCAGTACTTC. This translates into CASSPGYEQYF.

J is TRBJ2-7 and V is TRBV7-9; 10 bases line up with TRBD2. Germline V gives CDR1 SEHNR, CDR2 FQNEAQ (reference sequence). J lost 4 bases, V lost 4 bases, and 7 bases had no gene match. This CDR3 contains 15 residues. CDR3 bases: TGTGCCAGCAGCTCCCTAGCGGGGGCCCTTTACGAGCAGTACTTC. Protein sequence: CASSSLAGALYEQYF.

This clonotype was picked up a small number of times. The chain combines TRBV2 with TRBJ2-4; tentatively, D is TRBD2 (5 bases). V dropped 1 base and J dropped 9 bases, with 13 bases sitting between them. From germline, CDR1 is SNHLY and CDR2 FYNNEI. The CDR3 is 14 residues long. The CDR3 DNA reads as TGTGCCAGCAGTGAAGGCACTAGTTCTGGCATTCAGTACTTC. It translates to CASSEGTSSGIQYF. Supplemented by reference TRBV2 and TRBJ2-4, the full variable domain reads EPEVTQTPSHQVTQMGQEVILRCVPISNHLYFYWYRQILGQKVEFLVSFYNNEISEKSEIFDDQFSVERPDGSNFTLKIRSTKLEDSAMYFCASSEGTSSGIQYFGAGTRLSVL.

This clonotype was counted between two and nine times. This chain joins TRBV12-3 or TRBV12-4 and TRBJ2-5; possibly TRBD1 or TRBD2 for D (6 bases each). With 6 bases removed from V and 1 base from J, the gap between germline ends came to 12 bases. The CDR3 runs to 14 residues. CDR3 nucleotide sequence: TGTGCCAGCAGCCCCAGGGGAGGCCAAGAGACCCAGTACTTC. Translating it yields CASSPRGGQETQYF.

The chain recombines TRBV5-1 with TRBJ1-4; D remains ambiguous. CDR1 is SGHRS, CDR2 YFSETQ, per germline. V lost 4 bases, J lost 4 bases, and 8 bases lay in between. This CDR3 spans 13 amino acids. The CDR3 DNA reads as TGCGCCAGCAGCCCTACCCGTAATGAAAAACTGTTTTTT. Protein sequence: CASSPTRNEKLFF.

This clonotype was found many times. The rearrangement links TRBV12-3 or TRBV12-4 to TRBJ1-1; 7 bases line up with TRBD1. The ends lost 2 bases at V and 0 bases at J; junction bases unmatched: 9. CDR3 length equals 17 residues. The CDR3 protein is CASSLQGGMLMNTEAFF. The CDR3 DNA reads as TGTGCCAGCAGTTTACAGGGGGGAATGTTAATGAACACTGAAGCTTTCTTT.

This clonotype was counted between two and nine times. This sequence joins TRBV28 and TRBJ2-7, with D perhaps matching TRBD2 (6 bases). V was clipped by 6 bases and J by 0 bases, with 15 bases between them. The length of the CDR3 is 15 residues. Germline V gene lookup returns CDR1 MDHEN and CDR2 SYDVKM. CDR3 nucleotide sequence: TGTGCCAGCAGGAGGGGAGGCCAAAACTCCTACGAGCAGTACTTC. It yields the protein CASRRGGQNSYEQYF.

This clonotype was seen ten or more times. The chain has TRBV5-1 and TRBJ2-1, with 7 bases fitting TRBD2. The CDR3 loop spans 15 amino acids. V shed 5 bases, J shed 0 bases, and the junction held 5 bases outside the gene matches. Germline CDR1 SGHRS, CDR2 YFSETQ. DNA of the CDR3: TGCGCCAGCAGGTACGGGACTACCTCCTACAATGAGCAGTTCTTC. Protein: CASRYGTTSYNEQFF.

V usage is TRBV2 and J usage is TRBJ2-7; 12 bases are shared with TRBD1. Germline V lookup: CDR1 SNHLY, CDR2 FYNNEI. Trimming cost V 6 bases and J 7 bases; bases outside gene matches: 10. The CDR3 is 15 amino acids. This CDR3 reads CASRDTGTGGGEQYF. The CDR3 nucleotides read TGTGCCAGCAGGGACACCGGGACAGGGGGCGGGGAGCAGTACTTC.

CDR3 amino acids: CSLNTGDIANEQFF. CDR3 sequence (DNA): TGCAGCTTAAACACGGGAGATATAGCGAATGAGCAGTTCTTC. This chain uses TRBV29-1 with TRBJ2-1, with D tentatively TRBD2 (6 bases). V dropped 8 bases and J dropped 7 bases, with 21 bases sitting between them. From germline, CDR1 is SQVTM and CDR2 ANQGSEA. The CDR3 sequence is 14 residues long.

This sequence joins TRBV27 and TRBJ2-5; 9 bases are shared with TRBD2. The CDR3 contains 16 residues. Germline assignment: CDR1 MNHEY and CDR2 SMNVEV (reference sequence). The V gene end was trimmed by 6 bases and the J gene end by 3 bases; junction bases not matched to a gene: 11. The CDR3 is CASRKRGAPVKETQYF. The CDR3 nucleotides are TGTGCCAGCAGAAAGCGGGGGGCCCCGGTGAAAGAGACCCAGTACTTC.

The genes are TRBV12-3 or TRBV12-4 and TRBJ2-7, with TRBD1 as a possible D gene (5 bases). The CDR3 extends over 14 amino acids. Deletions cut 7 bases from V and 9 bases from J, with 22 bases between. CDR3 bases: TGTGCCAGCACCTTAGGGGCAGTGGAGCTGGGGCAGTACTTC. Amino acid sequence: CASTLGAVELGQYF.

This clonotype occurred many times. This chain joins TRBV12-3 or TRBV12-4 and TRBJ2-7; D gene ambiguous. Trimming removed 8 bases from V and 0 bases from J, with 23 bases in between. The CDR3 loop spans 17 amino acids. For the CDR3, the DNA is TGTGCCAGCGCGTGGAGAATATCCCCAAAAAGCTCCTACGAGCAGTACTTC. It specifies CASAWRISPKSSYEQYF.

The genes are TRBV6-2 or TRBV6-3 and TRBJ2-5, with 9 positions matching TRBD2. CDR1 is MNHEY, CDR2 SVGEGT, per germline. V trimming: 0 bases; J trimming: 5 bases; junction bases outside the gene matches: 10. CDR3 length equals 17 residues. CDR3 sequence: CASSYSTLAGRWETQYF. DNA of the CDR3: TGTGCCAGCAGTTACTCAACCCTAGCGGGGAGGTGGGAGACCCAGTACTTC.

The sample holds a few counts of this clonotype. This chain joins TRBV12-3 or TRBV12-4 and TRBJ2-1; D remains ambiguous. V dropped 7 bases and J dropped 7 bases, with 14 bases sitting between them. The CDR3 runs 13 residues. The CDR3 nucleotides are TGTGCCAGCACTCCCCGGGCTCTTAATGAGCAGTTCTTC. Its protein is CASTPRALNEQFF.

The gene calls are TRBV7-9 and TRBJ1-1; TRBD1 agrees at 7 bases. V lost 6 bases to trimming and J lost 3 bases; unmatched junction nucleotides: 10. CDR1 and CDR2 from the germline V gene are SEHNR and FQNEAQ (reference sequence). The CDR3 runs to 15 residues. CDR3 amino acids: CASSYLTTGDTEAFF. CDR3 DNA sequence: TGTGCCAGCAGTTACTTGACCACAGGGGACACTGAAGCTTTCTTT.

The rearrangement links TRBV7-8 to TRBJ2-3; 15 bases are a match to TRBD2. Germline values: CDR1 SGHVS, CDR2 FQNEAQ. The V segment lost 5 bases and the J segment 1 base; nucleotides outside the gene matches: 7. The CDR3 is 18 residues long. For the CDR3, the DNA is TGTGCCAGCAGCCCGCCCGGACTAGCGGGGGGGGGCACAGATACGCAGTATTTT. Translation gives CASSPPGLAGGGTDTQYF.

In this sample, this clonotype turned up many times. This rearrangement joins TRBV7-8 to TRBJ1-4; possibly TRBD1 for D (6 bases). The CDR3 totals 16 residues. The V end was cut by 0 bases, the J end by 5 bases, with 13 bases between. Germline CDR1 and CDR2: SGHVS and FQNEAQ. CDR3 residues: CASSLAHSQGNEKLFF. The CDR3 DNA reads as TGTGCCAGCAGCTTAGCGCATTCCCAGGGGAATGAAAAACTGTTTTTT.

This chain joins TRBV7-3 and TRBJ2-3; D is possibly TRBD1 or TRBD2 (6 bases each). This CDR3 comprises 15 residues. Trimming took 5 bases from V and 1 from J, leaving 13 bases between them. Germline V gene sequence: CDR1 SGHTA, CDR2 FQGTGA. CDR3 sequence (DNA): TGTGCCAGCAGCCCGGGGGCGATTGGCACAGATACGCAGTATTTT. Protein product: CASSPGAIGTDTQYF.

The chain is built from TRBV29-1 and TRBJ2-5, with 13 bases that match TRBD2. J gave up 0 bases and V 6 bases, and 10 bases lay outside the gene matches. Per the germline V gene, CDR1 is SQVTM and CDR2 is ANQGSEA. The CDR3 loop spans 17 amino acids. CDR3: CSVDGLAGEGNQETQYF. In DNA form, the CDR3 reads TGCAGCGTCGACGGACTAGCGGGAGAGGGGAACCAAGAGACCCAGTACTTC.

The V call is TRBV28, the J call TRBJ1-1; no clear D gene. CDR3 length: 16 residues. Per the germline V gene, CDR1 is MDHEN and CDR2 is SYDVKM. Trimming stripped 6 bases from V and 0 bases from J, with 17 bases between. CDR3 sequence reads: CASSPPGGYMNTEAFF. The CDR3 nucleotides are TGTGCCAGCAGCCCTCCCGGAGGGTATATGAACACTGAAGCTTTCTTT.

A word on this clonotype: A much bigger clone sits one base away, suggesting this may be a read error. The V gene is TRBV12-3 or TRBV12-4, the J gene TRBJ1-1; D is perhaps TRBD1 (5 bases). The CDR3 is 12 residues long. V was clipped by 5 bases and J by 6 bases, with 10 bases between them. The CDR3 coding sequence is TGTGCCAGCAGTCATATAGGGGCTGAAGCTTTCTTT. Translation: CASSHIGAEAFF.

Ten or more counts support this clonotype. This chain uses TRBV4-2 with TRBJ2-1, with D possibly matching TRBD1 (6 bases). Germline V CDR1 and CDR2: LGHNA, YNFKEQ. The CDR3 spans 13 residues. Trimming cost V 0 bases and J 10 bases, with 10 bases left between them. For the CDR3, the DNA is TGTGCCAGCAGCCAAGAACAGGGTCGCGAGCAGTTCTTC. It encodes CASSQEQGREQFF.

This clonotype turned up a few times. This chain uses TRBV6-1 with TRBJ1-5, with D possibly being TRBD1 (5 bases). V shed 6 bases and J shed 0 bases, with 9 bases lying between them. The CDR3 sequence is 14 residues long. Germline CDR1 and CDR2: MNHNS and SASEGT. This CDR3 reads CASSRQFSNQPQHF. Written as DNA, the CDR3 is TGTGCCAGCAGCCGACAGTTTAGCAATCAGCCCCAGCATTTT.

The chain uses TRBV4-2 and TRBJ2-3; D unresolved. V gave up 1 base and J gave up 10 bases, with 15 bases separating them. This CDR3 region has 14 residues. The germline V gene encodes CDR1 LGHNA and CDR2 YNFKEQ. This chain's CDR3 is CASSQVGPLNPQYF. The CDR3 DNA reads TGTGCCAGCAGCCAAGTCGGCCCACTGAATCCGCAGTATTTT.

This clonotype was found many times. The chain uses TRBV7-8 and TRBJ2-3; TRBD1 matches 10 bases. The CDR3 contains 19 residues. The junction had 13 bases not matched to a gene; V was cut back by 1 base and J by 3 bases. Germline values: CDR1 SGHVS, CDR2 FQNEAQ. CDR3: CASSLGVFAGTGVTDTQYF. The CDR3 region has the DNA TGTGCCAGCAGCTTAGGAGTTTTCGCAGGGACAGGGGTAACAGATACGCAGTATTTT. The whole variable domain, remainder taken from reference TRBV7-8 and TRBJ2-3, is GAGVSQSPRYKVAKRGQDVALRCDPISGHVSLFWYQQALGQGPEFLTYFQNEAQLDKSGLPSDRFFAERPEGSVSTLKIQRTQQEDSAVYLCASSLGVFAGTGVTDTQYFGPGTRLTVL.

In this sample, this clonotype turned up a few times. V gene TRBV6-1 combines with J gene TRBJ2-1, with 12 bases that match TRBD2. The germline CDR1 and CDR2 sequences are MNHNS and SASEGT. V lost 7 bases to trimming and J lost 6 bases; unmatched junction nucleotides: 10. The CDR3 loop spans 16 amino acids. CDR3 coding DNA: TGTGCCAGCACCCACAGGACTAGCGGGAAGCTCAATGAGCAGTTCTTC. This translates into CASTHRTSGKLNEQFF.

J is TRBJ2-1 and V is TRBV5-4, with TRBD2 identical over 11 bases. Trimming removed 4 bases from V and 9 bases from J; junction bases left unmatched: 9. The CDR3 extends over 15 amino acids. CDR1 and CDR2 from the germline V gene are SGHNT and YYREEE (reference sequence). CDR3 nucleotides: TGTGCCAGCAGCCCGCGGGGACTAGCGGCCCTTGAGCAGTTCTTC. This translates into CASSPRGLAALEQFF.

The chain links TRBV6-1 to TRBJ2-1; a weak D match, TRBD2 (5 bases). The CDR3 spans 16 residues. With 7 bases removed from V and 4 bases from J, the gap between germline ends came to 20 bases. The germline gives CDR1 MNHNS, CDR2 SASEGT. This chain's CDR3 is CASKLGLADLYNEQFF. CDR3 bases: TGTGCCAGCAAACTAGGGCTAGCAGACCTGTACAATGAGCAGTTCTTC.